This entry lists 29 T cell receptor beta chains sequenced from one sample in a study of cytomegalovirus exposure and HLA in healthy donors. Sequenced by immunoSEQ multiplex PCR; TCRdb stores in-frame clones only, minus some. The table records roughly 70,000 clones, 95% to 97% of them present only once. The sequencing input was PBMCs. The receptors stem from a woman aged 18-29 years in good health and CMV-seropositive.

The genes are TRBV19 and TRBJ1-5; 9 bases are a match to TRBD1. CDR1 LNHDA and CDR2 SQIVND come from the germline V gene (reference sequence). The junction had 5 bases not matched to a gene; V was cut back by 8 bases and J by 0 bases. The CDR3 runs 15 residues. This CDR3 reads CASRGQGNSNQPQHF. The DNA for the CDR3 is TGTGCCAGTCGGGGACAGGGAAATAGCAATCAGCCCCAGCATTTT.

The chain couples TRBV29-1 to TRBJ2-1; 9 bases line up with TRBD1. In germline, CDR1 is SQVTM, CDR2 ANQGSEA. There are 15 residues in the CDR3. Trimming removed 6 bases from V and 0 bases from J; junction bases left unmatched: 6. This CDR3 reads CSVKRQGDSYNEQFF. The CDR3 DNA follows: TGCAGCGTCAAACGACAGGGGGACTCCTACAATGAGCAGTTCTTC.

The J gene is TRBJ1-2, the V gene TRBV7-9, with D possibly being TRBD1 (6 bases). CDR1 SEHNR and CDR2 FQNEAQ come from the germline V gene (reference sequence). The CDR3 totals 14 residues. The ends were cut back, 1 base at V and 4 bases at J, with 10 bases in the middle. CDR3 DNA: TGTGCCAGCAGCTTAGTCGGGGGGCCCTATGGCTACACCTTC. Protein product: CASSLVGGPYGYTF. Together with reference TRBV7-9 and TRBJ1-2, the CDR3 gives the full variable domain: DTGVSQNPRHKITKRGQNVTFRCDPISEHNRLYWYRQTLGQGPEFLTYFQNEAQLEKSRLLSDRFSAERPKGSFSTLEIQRTEQGDSAMYLCASSLVGGPYGYTFGSGTRLTVV.

This rearrangement joins TRBV28 to TRBJ2-4; D not certain. The V and J ends lost 7 bases and 2 bases respectively, with 12 bases between them. The CDR3 loop spans 14 amino acids. Looked up from germline, CDR1 is MDHEN and CDR2 is SYDVKM. CDR3 coding DNA: TGTGCCAGCAACAGCCGGAAACCCAAAAACATTCAGTACTTC. This codes for CASNSRKPKNIQYF.

The chain joins TRBV20-1 to TRBJ2-7; D is possibly TRBD2 (5 bases). V gave up 5 bases and J gave up 7 bases, with 12 bases separating them. Germline V gene lookup returns CDR1 DFQATT and CDR2 SNEGSKA (reference sequence). This CDR3 comprises 11 residues. DNA for the CDR3: TGCAGTGCTGGACTGCGTGGGGAGCAGTACTTC. Translated, it gives CSAGLRGEQYF.

The chain recombines TRBV15 with TRBJ2-4; no clear D gene. The ends were cut back, 1 base at V and 2 bases at J, with 12 bases in the middle. The CDR3 spans 16 residues. CDR1 and CDR2 (germline): LNHNV, YYDKDF (reference sequence). Here the CDR3 DNA reads TGTGCCACCAGCAGAGTTCTAGACGAAACCAAAAACATTCAGTACTTC. Its protein product is CATSRVLDETKNIQYF.

This chain links TRBV2 with TRBJ2-3, with 11 bases that match TRBD1. V lost 8 bases and J lost 6; bases outside the gene matches: 4. Looked up from germline, CDR1 is SNHLY and CDR2 is FYNNEI. The CDR3 consists of 13 residues. The CDR3 protein is CASRDRGSDTQYF. CDR3 in DNA: TGTGCCAGCCGGGACAGGGGGTCGGATACGCAGTATTTT. The full variable domain, in which reference TRBV2 and TRBJ2-3 provide the parts outside the CDR3, is EPEVTQTPSHQVTQMGQEVILRCVPISNHLYFYWYRQILGQKVEFLVSFYNNEISEKSEIFDDQFSVERPDGSNFTLKIRSTKLEDSAMYFCASRDRGSDTQYFGPGTRLTVL.

The CDR3: CATSRDGSASPYGYTF. The CDR3 DNA is TGTGCCACCAGCAGAGATGGCAGCGCCTCGCCCTATGGCTACACCTTC. This rearrangement joins TRBV15 to TRBJ1-2; the D is unclear. V lost 0 bases and J 4 bases, leaving 15 bases between the germline ends. The CDR3 extends over 16 amino acids. The V gene's germline CDR1 is LNHNV and CDR2 YYDKDF (reference sequence).

J is TRBJ1-1 and V is TRBV19; TRBD1 aligns across 7 bases. The CDR3 is 15 residues long. Germline assignment: CDR1 LNHDA and CDR2 SQIVND (reference sequence). The ends lost 4 bases at V and 4 bases at J; junction bases unmatched: 9. In DNA form, the CDR3 reads TGTGCCAGTAGTAAACAGGGGAACGTAGGCACTGAAGCTTTCTTT. This codes for CASSKQGNVGTEAFF.

This clone was seen once. The chain is built from TRBV2 and TRBJ2-1; 10 bases match TRBD1. Germline trimming cut 0 bases from V and 9 bases from J; bases unmatched to any gene: 8. CDR3 length: 16 residues. CDR1 and CDR2 from the germline V gene are SNHLY and FYNNEI. The CDR3 nucleotides are TGTGCCAGCAGTGAAGCCTGGGACAGGGGAACGAGTGAGCAGTTCTTC. This translates into CASSEAWDRGTSEQFF.

The rearrangement uses TRBV28 and TRBJ2-1, with 7 bases identical to TRBD2. The V gene end was trimmed by 7 bases and the J gene end by 4 bases; junction bases not matched to a gene: 7. The CDR3 has 14 amino acids. Germline V gene sequence: CDR1 MDHEN, CDR2 SYDVKM. The CDR3 spells CASMNGLVYNEQFF. The CDR3 DNA reads as TGTGCCAGCATGAACGGACTAGTTTACAATGAGCAGTTCTTC.

This clone was picked up one time. This chain links TRBV5-5 with TRBJ1-1; D not certain. Per germline, CDR1 SGHKS and CDR2 YYEKEE (reference sequence). V gave up 2 bases and J gave up 10 bases, with 15 bases separating them. The CDR3 sequence is 13 residues long. The CDR3 is CASSFSSGLGAFF. In DNA, the CDR3 is TGTGCCAGCAGCTTCAGTTCTGGACTGGGAGCTTTCTTT.

The V and J genes are TRBV9 and TRBJ2-1, with 7 bases fitting TRBD2. CDR1 is SGDLS, CDR2 YYNGEE, per germline. With 4 bases clipped from V and 0 bases from J, the junction kept 4 bases outside the gene matches. This CDR3 comprises 15 residues. CDR3 protein: CASSPRGSSYNEQFF. CDR3 in DNA: TGTGCCAGCAGCCCGCGGGGGAGCTCCTACAATGAGCAGTTCTTC.

The rearrangement links TRBV7-2 to TRBJ1-5, with 10 nucleotides matching TRBD1. V lost 1 base to trimming and J lost 2 bases; unmatched junction nucleotides: 8. Germline lookup yields CDR1 SGHTA and CDR2 FQGNSA. The CDR3 contains 18 residues. The CDR3 region is CASSLGWVGQGRNQPQHF. The CDR3 DNA reads TGTGCCAGCAGCTTAGGATGGGTGGGACAGGGGCGCAATCAGCCCCAGCATTTT.

This chain connects TRBV4-1 to TRBJ2-4, with a tentative D call TRBD2 (5 bases). The germline V and J ends were trimmed by 4 bases and 7 bases, with 14 bases remaining between them. This CDR3 spans 14 amino acids. Germline assignment: CDR1 MGHRA and CDR2 YSYEKL. For the CDR3, the DNA is TGCGCCAGCAGCCTCCCGGACGGGAAGAACATTCAGTACTTC. This gives the protein CASSLPDGKNIQYF.

The V and J genes are TRBV7-8 and TRBJ1-5; D might be TRBD1 (6 bases). The CDR3 length is 14 residues. CDR1 and CDR2 (germline): SGHVS, FQNEAQ. V was clipped by 8 bases and J by 0 bases, with 11 bases between them. CDR3 nucleotide sequence: TGTGCCAGCGGCCGGGACAATAGCAATCAGCCCCAGCATTTT. It yields the protein CASGRDNSNQPQHF.

The rearrangement uses TRBV19 and TRBJ1-2, with TRBD1 matching 8 bases. The CDR3 loop spans 13 amino acids. V trimming: 8 bases; J trimming: 4 bases; junction bases outside the gene matches: 6. Looked up from germline, CDR1 is LNHDA and CDR2 is SQIVND (reference sequence). The DNA for the CDR3 is TGTGCCAGTCAGATCGACAGGGGCTATGGCTACACCTTC. Protein sequence: CASQIDRGYGYTF.

The chain couples TRBV4-2 to TRBJ1-3; D perhaps matches TRBD1 (5 bases). The CDR3 spans 16 residues. Trimming removed 3 bases at V and 2 bases at J, with 14 bases between. CDR1 is LGHNA, CDR2 YNFKEQ, per germline. This CDR3 is CASSQVGGGTGNTIYF. The CDR3 DNA reads as TGTGCCAGCAGCCAGGTTGGGGGAGGTACTGGAAACACCATATATTTT.

The chain uses TRBV7-3 and TRBJ2-1, with 7 bases matching TRBD2. V lost 2 bases to trimming and J lost 4 bases; unmatched junction nucleotides: 11. Germline values: CDR1 SGHTA, CDR2 FQGTGA. This CDR3 is 17 amino acids long. CDR3 nucleotide sequence: TGTGCCAGCAGCTTAGTGGCTAGCGGCTCATTTTACAATGAGCAGTTCTTC. Protein: CASSLVASGSFYNEQFF.

This clone was found once. The chain joins TRBV4-1 to TRBJ1-1; 7 nucleotides agree with TRBD1. V was pared by 3 bases and J by 1 base, with 5 bases of the junction left unmatched. CDR1 and CDR2 from the germline V gene are MGHRA and YSYEKL. The CDR3 loop spans 15 amino acids. This chain's CDR3 is CASSQTEGANTEAFF. CDR3 nucleotides: TGCGCCAGCAGCCAGACAGAGGGGGCGAACACTGAAGCTTTCTTT.

This sequence joins TRBV7-9 and TRBJ2-3; 13 bases match TRBD2. The CDR3 runs 17 residues. Looked up from germline, CDR1 is SEHNR and CDR2 is FQNEAQ (reference sequence). The ends lost 5 bases at V and 1 base at J; junction bases unmatched: 6. The CDR3 is CASSNFGLAGGTDTQYF. Written as DNA, the CDR3 is TGTGCCAGCAGCAACTTTGGACTAGCGGGGGGCACAGATACGCAGTATTTT.

This chain links TRBV11-2 with TRBJ2-7; tentative D call: TRBD1 (6 bases). The germline gives CDR1 SGHAT, CDR2 FQNNGV. V lost 5 bases to trimming and J lost 2 bases, with 10 bases between them. CDR3 length equals 13 residues. The DNA of the CDR3 is TGTGCCAGCAGCCTGGGGACAACCTACGAGCAGTACTTC. Protein sequence: CASSLGTTYEQYF. Variable domain in full (rest from reference TRBV11-2 and TRBJ2-7): EAGVAQSPRYKIIEKRQSVAFWCNPISGHATLYWYQQILGQGPKLLIQFQNNGVVDDSQLPKDRFSAERLKGVDSTLKIQPAKLEDSAVYLCASSLGTTYEQYFGPGTRLTVT.

The gene calls are TRBV9 and TRBJ2-7; 7 bases fit TRBD2. This CDR3 is built from 18 residues. Germline loops: CDR1 SGDLS, CDR2 YYNGEE. Trimming at V came to 0 bases and at J to 3 bases, leaving 15 bases not matched to a gene. Here the CDR3 DNA reads TGTGCCAGCAGCGTAGACCCCGGGACTACAATCGCCAACTACGAGCAGTACTTC. It encodes CASSVDPGTTIANYEQYF.

This clone has only one observation. The chain combines TRBV29-1 with TRBJ1-2; TRBD1 is a possible D gene (6 bases). The germline V gene encodes CDR1 SQVTM and CDR2 ANQGSEA. Deletions cut 6 bases from V and 0 bases from J, with 11 bases between. This CDR3 spans 13 amino acids. The CDR3 DNA sequence: TGCAGCGTCTCGGACAGAACTAACTATGGCTACACCTTC. This codes for CSVSDRTNYGYTF.

This chain links TRBV6-5 with TRBJ1-1; maybe TRBD1 (5 bases). This CDR3 comprises 15 residues. Trimming shortened V by 0 bases and J by 5 bases, and 13 bases separated the two germline ends. Germline CDR1 is MNHEY and CDR2 is SVGAGI. DNA for the CDR3: TGTGCCAGCAGTTACTCGAGCGGGCGGGGGACTGAAGCTTTCTTT. This gives the protein CASSYSSGRGTEAFF.

V gene TRBV27 combines with J gene TRBJ1-5, with TRBD1 matching 8 bases. This CDR3 region has 15 residues. Germline CDR1 MNHEY, CDR2 SMNVEV (reference sequence). Trimming removed 5 bases from V and 2 bases from J; junction bases left unmatched: 5. This CDR3 reads CASSTGQGGNQPQHF. CDR3 bases: TGTGCCAGCAGTACAGGACAGGGCGGCAATCAGCCCCAGCATTTT.

This clone was counted once. The chain joins TRBV5-4 to TRBJ2-1, with 12 bases fitting TRBD1. Germline V gives CDR1 SGHNT, CDR2 YYREEE (reference sequence). The CDR3 consists of 14 residues. Germline trimming cut 2 bases from V and 8 bases from J; bases unmatched to any gene: 2. CDR3 sequence (DNA): TGTGCCAGCAGCTTCGGGACAGGGGGCGATGAGCAGTTCTTC. It encodes CASSFGTGGDEQFF.

The chain carries TRBV19 and TRBJ2-2, with D possibly matching TRBD2 (6 bases). The CDR3 has 17 residues. V dropped 10 bases and J dropped 0 bases, with 21 bases sitting between them. CDR1 is LNHDA and CDR2 is SQIVND in the germline V gene (reference sequence). CDR3 bases: TGTGCCACTACTCCATGGGGACCGGGAGCGAACACCGGGGAGCTGTTTTTT. Translation: CATTPWGPGANTGELFF.

The V gene is TRBV7-9, the J gene TRBJ2-3, with a possible D match to TRBD1 (6 bases). The CDR3 covers 14 residues. Germline lookup yields CDR1 SEHNR and CDR2 FQNEAQ (reference sequence). V was pared by 6 bases and J by 7 bases, with 17 bases between. DNA for the CDR3: TGTGCCAGCAGGGAAAAAGGACAGATTAATACGCAGTATTTT. Residues: CASREKGQINTQYF.